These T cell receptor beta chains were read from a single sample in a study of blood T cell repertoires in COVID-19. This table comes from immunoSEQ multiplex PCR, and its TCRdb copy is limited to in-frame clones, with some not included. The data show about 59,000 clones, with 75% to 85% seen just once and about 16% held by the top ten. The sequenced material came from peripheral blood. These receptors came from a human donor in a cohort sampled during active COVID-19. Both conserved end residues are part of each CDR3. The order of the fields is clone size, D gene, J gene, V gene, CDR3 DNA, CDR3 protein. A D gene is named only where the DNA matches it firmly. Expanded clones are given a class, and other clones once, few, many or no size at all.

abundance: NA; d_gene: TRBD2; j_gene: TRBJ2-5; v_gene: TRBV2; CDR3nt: TGTGCCAGCAGTACAATAGCGGGGGGGGGCCAAGAGACCCAGTACTTC; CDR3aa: CASSTIAGGGQETQYF
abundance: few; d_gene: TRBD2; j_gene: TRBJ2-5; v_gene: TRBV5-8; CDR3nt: TGTGCCAGCAGCCCCTGGACTAGCGGGGATCGGGAGACCCAGTACTTC; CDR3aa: CASSPWTSGDRETQYF
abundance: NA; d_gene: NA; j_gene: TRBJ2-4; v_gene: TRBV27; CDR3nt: TGTGCCAGCAGTTTATCGATCGACAGGATAGGCCAAAACATTCAGTACTTC; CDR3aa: CASSLSIDRIGQNIQYF
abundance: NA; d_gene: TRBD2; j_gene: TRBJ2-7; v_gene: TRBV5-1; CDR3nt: TGCGCCAGCAGCACCAGCGGGGGGCGAACCTACGAGCAGTACTTC; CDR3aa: CASSTSGGRTYEQYF
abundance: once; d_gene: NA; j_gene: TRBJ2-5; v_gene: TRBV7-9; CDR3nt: TGTGCCAGCAGCACCATCAGTCCACAAGAGACCCAGTACTTC; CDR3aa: CASSTISPQETQYF
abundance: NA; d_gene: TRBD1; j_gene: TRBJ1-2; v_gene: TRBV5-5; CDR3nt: TGTGCCAGCAGCCTAGGGACAGGGCCTAACTATGGCTACACCTTC; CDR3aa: CASSLGTGPNYGYTF
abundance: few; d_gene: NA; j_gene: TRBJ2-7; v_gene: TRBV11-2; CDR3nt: TGTGCCAGCAGCTTAGCCGGGGGCTCCTACGAGCAGTACTTC; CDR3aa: CASSLAGGSYEQYF
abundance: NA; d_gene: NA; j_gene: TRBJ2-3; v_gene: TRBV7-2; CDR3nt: TGTGCCAGCAGCAAACAGCAACCTACGCAGTATTTT; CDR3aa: CASSKQQPTQYF
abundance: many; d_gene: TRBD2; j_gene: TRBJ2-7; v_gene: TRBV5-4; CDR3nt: TGTGCCAGCAGCTCCCCTATGGGGGCTAGCGGGGGATCCTACGAGCAGTACTTC; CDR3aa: CASSSPMGASGGSYEQYF
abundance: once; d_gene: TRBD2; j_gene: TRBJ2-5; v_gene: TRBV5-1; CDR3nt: TGCGCCAGCAGCTTGGGACTCCTAGGGACTAGCGGGTGGAAAGAGACCCAGTACTTC; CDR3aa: CASSLGLLGTSGWKETQYF
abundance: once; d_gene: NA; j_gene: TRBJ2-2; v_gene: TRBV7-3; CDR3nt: TGTGCCAGCAGCTTAACGGAACCAACAAGCGCCGGGGAGCTGTTTTTT; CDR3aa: CASSLTEPTSAGELFF
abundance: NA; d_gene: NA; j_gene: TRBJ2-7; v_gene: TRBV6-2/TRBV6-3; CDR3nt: TGTGCCAACCGCCCCCCCGTTATGGGCGGGCTCAGCGAGCAGTACTTC; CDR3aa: CANRPPVMGGLSEQYF
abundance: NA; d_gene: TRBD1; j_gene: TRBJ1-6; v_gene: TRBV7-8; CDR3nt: TGTGCCAGCAGCTTTGAGACAGGGCGGAATTCACCCCTCCACTTT; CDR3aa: CASSFETGRNSPLHF
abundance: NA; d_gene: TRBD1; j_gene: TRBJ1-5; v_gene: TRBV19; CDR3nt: TGTGCCAGTAGTACGGGACAGGCAAACAATCAGCCCCAGCATTTT; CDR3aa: CASSTGQANNQPQHF
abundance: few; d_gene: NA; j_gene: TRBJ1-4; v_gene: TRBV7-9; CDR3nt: TGTGCCAGCAGCTTAGCAGCGGCCGGGGCTAATGAAAAACTGTTTTTT; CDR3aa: CASSLAAAGANEKLFF
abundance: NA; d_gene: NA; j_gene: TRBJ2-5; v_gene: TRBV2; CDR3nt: TGTGCCCGAATGAGAGAGACCCAGTACTTC; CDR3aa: CARMRETQYF
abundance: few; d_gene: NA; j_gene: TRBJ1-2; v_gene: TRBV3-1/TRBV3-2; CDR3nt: TGTGCCAGCAGCCAAGGACGGGAACAGTCCTATGGCTACACCTTC; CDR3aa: CASSQGREQSYGYTF
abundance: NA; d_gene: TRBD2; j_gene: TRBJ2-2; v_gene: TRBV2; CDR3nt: TGTGCCAGCAGGGGACTAGCGGGGGGGAACACCGGGGAGCTGTTTTTT; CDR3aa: CASRGLAGGNTGELFF
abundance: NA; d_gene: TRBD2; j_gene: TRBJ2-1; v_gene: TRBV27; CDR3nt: TGTGCCAGCAGTTTAAGTGGACTAGCGGGCACTAGGAGCTCCTACAATGAGCAGTTCTTC; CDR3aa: CASSLSGLAGTRSSYNEQFF
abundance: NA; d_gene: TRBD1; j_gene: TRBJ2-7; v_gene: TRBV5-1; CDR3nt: TGCGCCAGCAGCATGCTGGACAGGACCTACGAGCAGTACTTC; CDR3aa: CASSMLDRTYEQYF